This T cell receptor beta chain was recovered during a study of vaccination effects on CD4 cells after COVID-19 (dated by TCRdb to about 2022). A note on the overall study: Post-vaccine samples across the study were collected a median of 72 days after the second dose, with a range of 14 to 241. The study compared SARS-CoV-2 spike-specific CD4+ TCR repertoires before and after mRNA vaccination in COVID-19 convalescent patients and infection-naive vaccine recipients. Altogether, about 10 COVID-19 convalescent patients and a few SARS-CoV-2-naive healthy vaccine recipients made up the full study. Cultures from other donors in the study were sequenced with the Oncomine TCR Beta short-read assay on an Illumina iSeq 100. Points the paper makes about the study in general: Among healthy vaccine recipients, nearly all vaccine-induced clones were SARS-CoV-2 mono-reactive, and only 1 of 255 was cross-reactive with common cold coronaviruses. Marked clonal contraction was observed in both infection-induced and vaccine-induced clones at late post-vaccination timepoints, consistent with waning T cell responses. The study was limited by a small number of convalescent patients, and early post-infection timepoints were lacking.

Receptor libraries were prepared by the immunoSEQ multiplex PCR assay. DNA from the cultured and isolated CD4+ T cells underwent TCR beta CDR3 sequencing. In the paper's pipeline: Non-productive TCR sequences were removed, reads were trimmed to the CDR3 region, and CDR3s of at least 7 amino acids were retained. Antigen-specific clonotypes were identified using the MANAFEST web app by comparison of expansion in peptide wells against reference cultures. For clones to be considered positive, expansion at FDR<0.05 versus reference and all other wells, an odds ratio above 5, and a frequency above 0.1% in two replicate wells were required. A clonotype was defined as cross-reactive if the clonotype was significantly expanded both in SARS-CoV-2 spike wells and in at least one common cold coronavirus spike condition. CDR3 similarity was assessed by Levenshtein distance using the stringdist R package, and unrooted trees were constructed with ape in R 3.6.1. As stored in TCRdb, this immuneACCESS dataset retains in-frame rearrangements with V and J assigned. A fraction of the clones does not appear; measured against another copy, unresolved V genes explain less than half of the discrepancy, and the remainder lacks a known reason. V, J and clone size derive from that table, while D and trimming were established from the DNA sequence. For this sample there are some 30,000 clones; approximately 82% appear just once. Together, the top ten hold approximately 1.5% of the sample.

Via the germline V gene, CDR1 is LGHNA and CDR2 YNFKEQ. From cysteine to phenylalanine, the CDR3 is 15 amino acids long. CDR3 DNA is the only sequence kept; it has 45 bases, read in frame from the first base. The germline V and J ends show losses of 4 bases and 1 base respectively, and no gene match explains 5 bases of the junction. In the ViraFEST assay, PBMC were stimulated with viral peptide pools, and TCR sequencing was then used to find antigen-specific CD4+ T cell clonotypes based on their expansion. After roughly 11 days of culture, CD4+ T cells were isolated with the EasySep CD4+ T cell isolation kit. Two doses of either the BNT162b2 or the mRNA-1273 mRNA SARS-CoV-2 vaccine were administered to participants. Negative nucleocapsid antibody results before and after vaccination confirmed that the healthy vaccine recipients had no prior SARS-CoV-2 infection. Two million PBMC per well were cultured in IMDM with around 5% human AB serum, 10 IU/ml IL-2 and gentamicin, plus 10 ug/ml peptides. On days 3 and 7, half of the culture medium was replaced with fresh IL-2-containing medium. Unless noted otherwise, every peptide stimulation condition was grown in triplicate wells. PBMC were separated from whole blood using Ficoll-Paque Plus gradient centrifugation and were then either cryopreserved at -140C or used fresh. The overlapping peptide pools covered the spike proteins of SARS-CoV-2 and of the common cold coronaviruses HCoV-NL63, HCoV-OC43 and HCoV-229E. The QIAamp micro DNA kit was used to extract genomic DNA from the cultured CD4+ T cells.

Remarks on this clone: Its specific antigen is unknown. No clone much larger than this one lies a single base away; base qualities are absent.

The source material was CD4+ T cells from PBMCs cultured with HCoV-NL63 spike peptides, sampled after COVID-19 vaccination. The sample's cell subset or site label is to be understood as: HCoV-NL63 spike overlapping peptide pool stimulation. The sequence links TRBV4-2 to TRBJ2-3; TRBD1 agrees with 7 junctional bases. The source of this sequence is a human donor who received a COVID-19 vaccine. Some clones in this sample may be carry-over from other donors' samples. The DNA sequence follows: TGTGCCAGCAGCCCCGACAGGGTGCGCACAGATACGCAGTATTTT. Protein translation: CASSPDRVRTDTQYF.